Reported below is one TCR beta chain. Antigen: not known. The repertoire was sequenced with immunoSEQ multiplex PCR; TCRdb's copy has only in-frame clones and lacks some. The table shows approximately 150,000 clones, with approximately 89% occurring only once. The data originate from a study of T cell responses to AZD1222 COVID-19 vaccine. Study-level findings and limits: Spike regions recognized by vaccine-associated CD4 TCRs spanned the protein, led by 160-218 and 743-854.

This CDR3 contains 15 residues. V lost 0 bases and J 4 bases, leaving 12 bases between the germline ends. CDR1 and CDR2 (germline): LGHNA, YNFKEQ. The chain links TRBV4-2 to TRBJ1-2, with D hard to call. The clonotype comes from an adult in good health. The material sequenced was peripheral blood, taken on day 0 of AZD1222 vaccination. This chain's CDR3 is CASSQDIRTSYGYTF. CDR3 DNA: TGTGCCAGCAGCCAAGATATAAGGACGTCCTATGGCTACACCTTC.